This T cell receptor (beta chain) was observed in a study of blood T cell repertoires in COVID-19 (dated by TCRdb to about 2020). Describing the broader study: Samples covering the acute and convalescent phases of COVID-19 were provided by collaborators in the United States, Italy and Spain. The dataset comprised deeply sampled blood TCRbeta repertoires from subjects exposed to, actively infected with, or recovered from COVID-19. Nearly every sample came with metadata listing a de-identified subject ID, COVID-19 status, age in years and sex. The material from the prospective study consisted of cDNA or gDNA derived from T cells, B-cell-depleted T cells, or PBMCs. Where available, HLA class I and class II types were obtained from metadata supplied by the sample provider rather than from assay-based typing. The samples were drawn from two sources: the first 160 participants of the ongoing ImmuneRACE study, and 950 to 1,500 subjects contributed by 6 global collaborators. The repertoires were released in a freely available public database meant as a resource for research on the immune response to SARS-CoV-2. General conclusions and limits of the study: Clinical and demographic metadata were provided uncurated, with the amount varying by source and participant.

Each collaborating institution followed its own protocols to collect whole blood in K2EDTA tubes. For TCRbeta analysis, collaborator samples were shipped as frozen whole blood, as isolated PBMCs, or as DNA extracted from either sample type. The germline V gene gives CDR1 as SGDLS and CDR2 as YYNGEE. The CDR3 spans 14 residues, from the cysteine through the phenylalanine. CDR3 DNA is the only sequence kept; it has 42 bases, read in frame from the first base. The V end gives up 3 bases and the J end 3 bases, leaving 2 bases in the junction not matched to a gene. TCRbeta CDR3 regions were amplified from genomic DNA by means of the immunoSEQ Assay, a bias-controlled multiplex PCR. For the original study's pipeline: The number of nucleated cells in each sample was estimated by amplification of reference gene primers within the assay. To quantify the absolute abundance of each unique TCRbeta CDR3 rearrangement, sequence reads were collapsed and filtered. For each sample, productive Simpson clonality was calculated by taking the square root of Simpson's diversity index across productive rearrangements. TCRdb provides this immuneACCESS table in a form limited to in-frame rearrangements. Some clones are lacking; in checked studies, under half of them reflect an unresolved V gene, and why the rest are absent is not known. For V, J and clone size, that table is used; D and trimming come from the DNA. In all, the sample holds fewer than 100,000 clones, and more than 75% of those were seen once. 15% of the sample goes to the ten largest clones.

About this clone: The target of this receptor is not known. Base qualities were left out, and no much larger clone turns up one base away.

The chain is made from TRBV9 and TRBJ2-7, with 11 middle bases fitting TRBD1. This TCR was sampled from a human donor in a cohort sampled during active COVID-19. Sequencing used peripheral blood. CDR3 sequence: CASSGDRGFYEQYF. The bases read TGTGCCAGCAGCGGGGACAGGGGGTTCTACGAGCAGTACTTC. Beyond the CDR3, the reference TRBV9 and TRBJ2-7 genes provide the residues; the full variable domain reads: DSGVTQTPKHLITATGQRVTLRCSPRSGDLSVYWYQQSLDQGLQFLIQYYNGEERAKGNILERFSAQQFPDLHSELNLSSLELGDSALYFCASSGDRGFYEQYFGPGTRLTVT.